The present TCR beta chain was sequenced within a study of beta chain features in type 1 diabetes. Study findings and constraints: PCR could preferentially amplify shorter templates, alike in patients and controls. HLA influence on TCRB rearrangement stayed unresolved here.

Investigators reverse transcribed all isolated RNA, so they sequenced expressed TCRB transcripts. Method: immunoSEQ multiplex PCR; TCRdb's copy keeps in-frame clones and lacks some. The sample has over 700,000 clones, roughly a sixth seen once. Each of the CD4+ naive, central memory, regulatory and stem cell-like memory populations was sorted via CD45RO/CCR7/CD25/CD127/CD95/CD27. Note on this clone: Its antigen is currently unknown.

Germline CDR1 LNHDA, CDR2 SQIVND (reference sequence). V shed 2 bases and J 12 bases; nucleotides not matched to a gene: 7. The CDR3 consists of 14 residues. The sequencing input was naive CD4+ T cells from blood. The V call is TRBV19, the J call TRBJ1-1; 12 bases are a match to TRBD1. The TCR comes from a young woman in good health. The CDR3 sequence is CASSIIRDRGRPFF. The CDR3 nucleotides are TGTGCCAGTAGTATAATAAGGGACAGGGGGCGACCTTTCTTT. Supplemented by reference TRBV19 and TRBJ1-1, the full variable domain reads DGGITQSPKYLFRKEGQNVTLSCEQNLNHDAMYWYRQDPGQGLRLIYYSQIVNDFQKGDIAEGYSVSREKKESFPLTVTSAQKNPTAFYLCASSIIRDRGRPFFGQGTRLTVV.